The 7 T cell receptor beta chains given below trace back to one sample, sequenced in a study of blood T cell repertoires in COVID-19. Assay: immunoSEQ multiplex PCR; the TCRdb copy retains only in-frame clones and omits some. The profile shows about 220,000 clones, around 81% of them singletons. The sample was peripheral blood. The receptors here all came from a human donor in a cohort sampled during active COVID-19.

The rearrangement links TRBV27 to TRBJ1-2, with 7 bases identical to TRBD1. This CDR3 contains 14 residues. Germline assignment: CDR1 MNHEY and CDR2 SMNVEV (reference sequence). Unmatched junction bases numbered 8, after V lost 6 bases and J lost 4 bases. The CDR3 DNA follows: TGTGCCAGCAGCTCGCGGACAGGCTTCTATGGCTACACCTTC. Translation gives CASSSRTGFYGYTF.

Concerning this clone itself: Within the sample, other DNA sequences also encode this same CDR3. The V and J genes are TRBV7-9 and TRBJ1-2; D is unresolved. V was shortened by 1 base and J by 5 bases, with 8 bases between the two germline ends. This CDR3 comprises 13 residues. Germline CDR1 is SEHNR and CDR2 is FQNEAQ (reference sequence). The CDR3 loop reads CASSLGRGYGYTF. The CDR3 region has the DNA TGTGCCAGCAGCTTAGGGCGGGGATATGGCTACACCTTC.

The chain uses TRBV12-3 or TRBV12-4 and TRBJ1-5; D gene unclear. CDR3 length equals 11 residues. V was pared by 6 bases and J by 12 bases, with 12 bases between. The CDR3 spells CASRVRGVQHF. CDR3 in DNA: TGTGCCAGCAGGGTCCGAGGAGTCCAGCATTTT.

CDR3 in DNA: TGTGCCAGCAGCGTTTCCCCGTCCAGGAATCAGCCCCAGCATTTT. As protein: CASSVSPSRNQPQHF. This chain joins TRBV9 and TRBJ1-5; D gene ambiguous. This CDR3 region has 15 residues. Trimming stripped 2 bases from V and 4 bases from J, with 13 bases between. Germline V CDR1 and CDR2: SGDLS, YYNGEE.

V usage is TRBV2 and J usage is TRBJ2-5; 9 bases are shared with TRBD2. The V gene's germline CDR1 is SNHLY and CDR2 FYNNEI. Unmatched junction bases numbered 7, after V lost 7 bases and J lost 1 base. The CDR3 is made up of 15 amino acids. The CDR3 protein is CASNPSTSGQETQYF. The CDR3 DNA sequence: TGTGCCAGCAATCCTTCGACTAGCGGCCAAGAGACCCAGTACTTC.

The gene calls are TRBV6-1 and TRBJ1-6, with TRBD1 matching 12 bases. The CDR3 has 16 residues. From germline, CDR1 is MNHNS and CDR2 SASEGT. V trimming: 0 bases; J trimming: 8 bases; junction bases outside the gene matches: 2. This CDR3 reads CASSEARDRGHSPLHF. CDR3 DNA: TGTGCCAGCAGTGAAGCTCGGGACAGGGGGCATTCACCCCTCCACTTT.

The V call is TRBV4-2, the J call TRBJ2-2; TRBD2 matches 13 bases. The trim removed 2 bases at V and 6 bases at J, leaving 6 bases unmatched. Germline V CDR1 and CDR2: LGHNA, YNFKEQ. The CDR3 loop spans 17 amino acids. CDR3 in DNA: TGTGCCAGCAGCCAACGGGGACTAGCGGGATTATCCGGGGAGCTGTTTTTT. Its translation: CASSQRGLAGLSGELFF.